This TCR beta chain was sequenced in a study of low-dose radiotherapy and immunotherapy resistance in tumors. Germline V gene sequence: CDR1 MNHEY, CDR2 SVGEGT. This CDR3 is built from 16 residues. V trimming: 2 bases; J trimming: 5 bases; junction bases outside the gene matches: 7. Time point of the sample: after trial treatment. Treatment reported: LDRT plus nivolumab, ipilimumab, low-dose cyclophosphamide and aspirin (RACIN trial). TRAV- and TRBV-specific primers primed first-strand cDNA, covering alpha and beta chains. With a constant-region primer and a V-primer adapter, TCRs were subjected to approximately 21 PCR cycles of amplification. Each CDR3 protein is one row after TCRdb ran MiXCR on the reads. The sample records some 57,000 distinct CDR3 sequences, 20% to 25% being singletons.

This TCR was sampled from a male donor with prostate cancer. This specimen consisted of PBMCs, obtained after low-dose radiotherapy plus immunotherapy. The chain has TRBV6-2 or TRBV6-3 and TRBJ2-1; 9 bases are shared with TRBD2. CDR3 protein: CASSYGGSGRHNEQFF. CDR3 coding DNA: TGTGCCAGCAGTTACGGTGGTAGCGGGAGACACAATGAGCAGTTCTTC.